This TCR beta chain was documented in a study of cytomegalovirus exposure and HLA in healthy donors. The PCR was carried out with 60 Vbeta primers and 13 Jbeta primers. Authors' data handling: A later analysis counted 80 million or so unique TCR beta chains, around 10 million shared. Sequencing was performed with immunoSEQ multiplex PCR; in TCRdb, only in-frame clones are kept and a portion is missing. V and J calls plus clone size are reproduced from that table; the DNA served to infer D and trimming. Here the sample spans about 120,000 clones, 75% to 90% being singletons. Points on this clone: Antigen specificity is unknown.

CDR3 size: 14 residues. The V end lost 7 bases, the J end lost 0 bases, and 12 bases lay between the germline ends. Germline V gene data show CDR1 as KGHSH and CDR2 as LQKENI. This cohort consisted of healthy bone marrow donors. Findings and caveats of the study: TCR beta chains associated with HLA were, in a later analysis, more clonally expanded than equally common others. V- and J-gene trimming in TCR beta was tied to a missense DCLRE1C variant by an analysis performed later.

Sequenced material: PBMCs. The V and J genes are TRBV18 and TRBJ1-2, with D possibly TRBD1 on 6 matching bases. This clonotype was obtained from a man between 25 and 39 years old in good health and CMV-seronegative. For the CDR3, the DNA is TGTGCCAGCTGCCCTGGGGGCTCTAACTATGGCTACACCTTC. The encoded protein is CASCPGGSNYGYTF. The whole variable domain, remainder taken from reference TRBV18 and TRBJ1-2, is NAGVMQNPRHLVRRRGQEARLRCSPMKGHSHVYWYRQLPEEGLKFMVYLQKENIIDESGMPKERFSAEFPKEGPSILRIQQVVRGDSAAYFCASCPGGSNYGYTFGSGTRLTVV.